This T cell receptor (beta chain) was profiled in a study of CD8+ T cells in alopecia areata (dated by TCRdb to 2016 to 2018). Turning to the overall study: The treated patients, all with moderate-to-severe alopecia areata, were enrolled in an open-label pilot trial of oral tofacitinib given at 5 to 10 mg twice daily. Tofacitinib was administered for 6 to 18 months, and 6 months of follow-up off drug were then conducted to assess delayed response and recurrence. For the treated patients, the SALT score, which quantifies what percentage of scalp surface area is affected, served as the measure of disease severity. The study used high-throughput TCRbeta sequencing to examine T cell clonal expansion in alopecia areata, in both the C3H/HeJ mouse model and human patients. In humans, TCRbeta sequencing was performed on scalp tissue and on sorted CD4+ and CD8+ peripheral blood T cells from healthy controls and from patients with patchy or totalis/universalis alopecia areata. Patients on tofacitinib were biopsied at baseline and after 4 and 24 weeks of treatment, and several of the patients also had a later scalp biopsy. Clonality in the scalp was compared among normal scalp (n=4), patchy alopecia areata scalp (n=8), and alopecia totalis/universalis scalp (n=8). RNA was extracted with the PAXgene miRNA kit for fixed scalp, the miRNeasy kit for PBMCs, and the RNeasy kit for mouse skin. TCRbeta CDR3 regions were amplified by immunoSEQ multiplex PCR with 35 Vbeta forward and 13 Jbeta reverse primers.

The CDR3, cysteine through phenylalanine, is 15 amino acids long. Only the CDR3 region is kept as DNA, spanning 45 bases read in frame from base 1. Trimming takes 0 bases off V and 6 bases off J; junction bases not matched to a gene: 3. The germline V gene encodes CDR1 MNHNY and CDR2 SVGAGI (reference sequence). This clone was seen only a few times. Its antigen is not yet known. No qualities accompany the bases; no much larger clone lies one base away. Study-wide conclusions, independent of this receptor: During tofacitinib treatment, many expanded lesional clones remained in scalp and blood, and this persistence may partly explain relapse after treatment is stopped. Scalp TCR repertoire analysis is complicated because resident alphabeta T cells in normal human skin are also sequenced, whereas mouse skin is dominated by gammadelta T cells. Higher clonality and more expanded CD8+ clones were observed in lesional scalp than in normal scalp, particularly in alopecia totalis/universalis, a finding suggestive of antigenic drive. Because the treated cohort was small and had only one nonresponder, larger studies are needed to examine links between baseline CD8+ expansion and response. Tofacitinib significantly decreased scalp clonality and the number of expanded CD8+ clones among the top 100 scalp clones. Shared TCR sequences between patients were less evident than in mice, which may be partly attributable to HLA diversity in the patient population.

The receptor library was made with the immunoSEQ multiplex PCR assay. RNA was extracted from all samples and reverse transcribed into cDNA as template for TCR sequencing. First-strand cDNA was synthesized using SuperScript III with a 2:1 mix of oligo-dT and random hexamers. A synthetic immune receptor repertoire was used to gauge amplification bias, and whatever bias remained was removed computationally. Per the source publication's procedure: Raw reads were preprocessed for error removal, and CDR3 was defined according to IMGT conventions as running from the conserved cysteine to phenylalanine. Clonality was computed as 1 minus the Shannon entropy, with the entropy normalized by log2 of the number of productive unique TCRs. Whether each scalp clone was CD4 or CD8 was inferred by checking scalp TCRbeta sequences against the CD4 and CD8 repertoires from sorted blood. TCRdb limited this immuneACCESS table to in-frame rearrangements with V and J called. A share of clones is missing; checked studies link under half to unresolved V genes, and the rest is unexplained. D and trimming were read from the DNA, whereas the V and J calls and clone size are those reported in that table. This sample holds 150,000 to 200,000 clones; roughly 60% were observed only once. Approximately 1% of the sample belongs to the ten largest clones.

The time point label here, explained by the study, means: 24 weeks on oral tofacitinib. Read against the paper, the sample's treatment or condition label means: oral pan-JAK inhibitor, 5-10 mg twice daily. Peripheral blood and lesional scalp punch biopsies were obtained from patients with alopecia areata. PBMCs were isolated by density centrifugation and stained for CD3, CD4 and CD8, after which CD4+ and CD8+ T cells were sorted on a FACSAria. The starting material was CD4+ T cells sorted from blood, obtained at week 24, from a patient treated with tofacitinib. This chain joins TRBV6-6 to TRBJ1-3; 9 middle bases align to TRBD1. This receptor was identified in a human donor with alopecia areata. The CDR3 protein sequence reads: CASSYSGTGLNTIYF. The nucleotides are TGTGCCAGCAGTTACTCCGGGACAGGGTTAAACACCATATATTTT.